The rows below give T cell receptor beta chains drawn from one sample of a study of spatial heterogeneity in lung cancer. Using its own MiXCR run on the 5' RACE reads, TCRdb lists one record per CDR3 protein. In the table there are a few thousand distinct CDR3 sequences, 1.9% of which are singletons. The specimen comprised normal lung tissue next to the tumor, sampled at surgery. Every receptor here comes from a male donor with early-stage non-small cell lung cancer. Each CDR3 is given with its conserved first and last residue. A D gene is named only where the DNA matches it firmly. The size of a clone is reported for some rows only, either as once, few or many, or as a class for expanded clones.

V gene	clone size	D gene	J gene	CDR3 DNA	CDR3 protein
TRBV5-4	few	-	TRBJ2-7	TGTGCCAGCAGCCTGACTGCTTCCAGCTACGAGCAGTACTTC	CASSLTASSYEQYF
TRBV12-3/TRBV12-4	many	-	TRBJ2-7	TGTGCCAGCGGAGAGGGGAGACCCTACGAGCAGTACTTC	CASGEGRPYEQYF
TRBV6-2/TRBV6-3	medium-sized	TRBD2	TRBJ2-2	TGTGCCAGCAGCGCACTAGCGCCTACGAACACCGGGGAGCTGTTTTTT	CASSALAPTNTGELFF
TRBV7-3	medium-sized	-	TRBJ1-6	TGTGCCAGCGCGAACGGGAAAAGTTCACCCCTCCACTTT	CASANGKSSPLHF
TRBV20-1	medium-sized	-	TRBJ2-5	TGCAGTGCTAGAGAGAGGAGGGCCCAGTACTTC	CSARERRAQYF
TRBV29-1	many	TRBD2	TRBJ2-5	TGCAGCGTGGGACTAGCGGGGGGGGAGACCCAGTACTTC	CSVGLAGGETQYF
TRBV7-2	medium-sized	-	TRBJ2-5	TGTGCCAGCAGCCTAAGCCCGGCTCTGGAGACCCAGTACTTC	CASSLSPALETQYF
TRBV2	few	-	TRBJ1-5	TGTGCCAGCAGTGAATCCCGACGGGACCGACCTGACGGGCAGCCCCAGCATTTT	CASSESRRDRPDGQPQHF
TRBV20-1	medium-sized	-	TRBJ2-3	TGCAGTGCTAGAGCCCTCATCGGGACTTCACGGAGCAGGGATACGCAGTATTTT	CSARALIGTSRSRDTQYF
TRBV28	medium-sized	TRBD1	TRBJ1-2	TGTGCCAGCAGTCGCGGGACAGGGCACTATGGCTACACCTTC	CASSRGTGHYGYTF
TRBV5-4	medium-sized	-	TRBJ2-2	TGTGCCAGCAGCTTGCGAAGGGGGGAGCTGTTTTTT	CASSLRRGELFF
TRBV4-1	medium-sized	-	TRBJ2-2	TGCGCCAGCAGCCAAGATGGCCCCGGGGAGCTGTTTTTT	CASSQDGPGELFF
TRBV28	medium-sized	-	TRBJ1-2	TGTGCCAGCAGCTCCATCGGGGGGGGATTTTCAGGAGGCTACACCTTC	CASSSIGGGFSGGYTF
TRBV7-9	-	-	TRBJ2-3	TGTGCCAGCAGCTTAGGGCGTGGAGATACGCAGTATTTT	CASSLGRGDTQYF
TRBV20-1	medium-sized	TRBD2	TRBJ2-5	TGCAGTGCTAGCCCTAGCGGGGGAGGAGAGACCCAGTACTTC	CSASPSGGGETQYF
TRBV4-1	medium-sized	-	TRBJ2-7	TGCGCCAGCAGCCAAGAAATCGGAGGGTGCTACGAGCAGTACTTC	CASSQEIGGCYEQYF
TRBV7-2	medium-sized	-	TRBJ1-5	TGTGCCAGCAGCTGGACCGGGACCTCCTTTAGTTCGGCCCAGCATTTT	CASSWTGTSFSSAQHF
TRBV20-1	large	-	TRBJ1-6	TGCAGTGCTGGAACCGGGTCCCCTAGGGTGCCCCTCCACTTT	CSAGTGSPRVPLHF
TRBV5-6	medium-sized	TRBD2	TRBJ2-5	TGTGCCAGCAGCGGTAGCGGGGGTACACTTAGGTTGACCCAGTACTTC	CASSGSGGTLRLTQYF
TRBV28	medium-sized	-	TRBJ2-7	TGTGCCAGCAGTGACCGGACAGCCTCCTACGAGCAGTACTTC	CASSDRTASYEQYF
TRBV2	many	TRBD1	TRBJ2-5	TGTGCCAGCAGTGAGCAGTCAGGGGGCGCAGAGACCCAGTACTTC	CASSEQSGGAETQYF
TRBV5-6	medium-sized	-	TRBJ2-2	TGTGCCAGCAGCCAGGGAACCGGGGAGCTGTTTTTT	CASSQGTGELFF
TRBV20-1	large	-	TRBJ1-5	TGCAGTGCTGGGAGACGGAATCAGCCCCAGCATTTT	CSAGRRNQPQHF
TRBV11-2	medium-sized	TRBD1	TRBJ2-2	TGTGCCAGCAGCCCCCTGACAGGGGGCGGCGGGGAGCTGTTTTTT	CASSPLTGGGGELFF
TRBV12-3/TRBV12-4	medium-sized	-	TRBJ1-5	TGTGCCAGCAGTCCCCGAGGGGATCAGCCCCAGCATTTT	CASSPRGDQPQHF
TRBV20-1	many	-	TRBJ2-6	TGCAGTGCAATTACAGGCTTCTCTGGGGCCAACGTCCTGACTTTC	CSAITGFSGANVLTF
TRBV7-2	medium-sized	TRBD1	TRBJ1-2	TGTGCCAGCAGCGGACAGGGGAATCACTATGGCTACACCTTC	CASSGQGNHYGYTF
TRBV12-5	medium-sized	TRBD1	TRBJ1-1	TGTGCTAGTGGTTCAACCCGGACAGGGGCGAACACTGAAGCTTTCTTT	CASGSTRTGANTEAFF
TRBV7-2	medium-sized	-	TRBJ2-7	TGTGCCAGCAGCTTAGAGAGTAGCGCCAACTACCGCTTC	CASSLESSANYRF
TRBV3-1	many	TRBD1	TRBJ2-7	TGTGCCAGCAGCCAAGGAGGAGGAACAGGGGAGTACTTC	CASSQGGGTGEYF
TRBV5-1	many	TRBD1	TRBJ1-2	TGCGCCAGCAGCTTGGCCGGAGGACAGGGTGACAGTGGCGACACCTTC	CASSLAGGQGDSGDTF
TRBV27	large	TRBD1	TRBJ1-5	TGTGCCAGCAGGGGGACAGGGAATCCCAAAAGTCAGCCCCAGCATTTT	CASRGTGNPKSQPQHF
TRBV6-5	many	-	TRBJ1-2	TGTGCCACCTCAATTGAGCCCGACTATGGCGACACCTTC	CATSIEPDYGDTF
TRBV3-1	large	-	TRBJ1-6	TGTGCCAGCAGCCAAGGGGTCGGTTACGGTTCACCCCTCCACTTT	CASSQGVGYGSPLHF
TRBV10-3	medium-sized	TRBD2	TRBJ2-3	TGTGCCATCAGTGGCGTCGAGACTAGCGGGTCTATTGATACGCAGTATTTT	CAISGVETSGSIDTQYF
TRBV11-2	many	-	TRBJ2-1	TGTGCCAGCAGCTTAGGAGGGGGGGTGGACACCTACAATGAGCAGTTCTTC	CASSLGGGVDTYNEQFF
TRBV5-1	many	TRBD2	TRBJ2-1	TGCGCCAGCACCCAACTAGCGGGGGACGGCAATGAGCAGTTCTTC	CASTQLAGDGNEQFF
TRBV20-1	medium-sized	-	TRBJ1-1	TGCAGTGCTCCCAACCCGGGCCAGGGCTCCACTGAAGCTTTCTTT	CSAPNPGQGSTEAFF